The 17 T cell receptor beta chains in this list originate from one sample, sequenced in a study of beta chain features in type 1 diabetes. Expressed TCRB transcripts were sequenced, since all the RNA that had been isolated was reverse transcribed. This table comes from immunoSEQ multiplex PCR, and its TCRdb copy is limited to in-frame clones, with some not included. Of over 120,000 clones in the sample, just over 9% were seen once. The specimen sequenced was central memory CD4+ T cells from blood. The receptors were gathered from a man in his late teens or twenties in good health.

The rearrangement joins TRBV23-1 to TRBJ2-2; TRBD1 is a possible D gene (7 bases). TRBV23-1 is filed as an ORF, its function uncertain. The V end lost 1 base, the J end lost 1 base, and 10 bases lay between the germline ends. The CDR3 has 16 amino acids. CDR3 in amino acids: CASSQCGTENTGELFF. Written as DNA, the CDR3 is TGCGCCAGCAGTCAATGCGGGACAGAGAACACCGGGGAGCTGTTTTTT.

This clone was seen a few times. CDR3 in amino acids: CATTLQYAGTGNTGELFF. CDR3 nucleotides: TGTGCCACCACTCTCCAATATGCTGGGACAGGGAACACCGGGGAGCTGTTTTTT. The chain is built from TRBV15 and TRBJ2-2, with 8 bases matching TRBD1. V lost 7 bases and J lost 1; bases outside the gene matches: 14. The CDR3 has 18 amino acids. Germline V gene data show CDR1 as LNHNV and CDR2 as YYDKDF (reference sequence).

In this sample, this clone turned up a few times. The rearrangement uses TRBV5-6 and TRBJ2-5; 8 bases line up with TRBD2. This CDR3 comprises 17 residues. J lost 3 bases, V lost 1 base, and 11 bases had no gene match. Germline V CDR1 and CDR2: SGHDT, YYEEEE. The CDR3 nucleotides read TGTGCCAGCAGCTTGTTGAAGGTAGCGGGGCATGAAGAGACCCAGTACTTC. The encoded protein is CASSLLKVAGHEETQYF.

This clone was seen only a few times. CDR3 protein: CAWSSGDRSSYNSPLHF. The DNA for the CDR3 is TGTGCCTGGAGTTCCGGGGACAGGAGCTCCTATAATTCACCCCTCCACTTT. V usage is TRBV30 and J usage is TRBJ1-6; TRBD1 agrees at 8 bases. The length of the CDR3 is 17 residues. Germline CDR1 reads GTSNPN; CDR2 reads SVGIG (reference sequence). Losses at the gene ends were 2 bases for V and 0 bases for J; bases not matched to a gene: 6.

The rearrangement uses TRBV5-4 and TRBJ2-2; 10 bases line up with TRBD1. J lost 4 bases, V lost 5 bases, and 8 bases had no gene match. This CDR3 region has 16 residues. Germline CDR1 SGHNT, CDR2 YYREEE (reference sequence). The CDR3 nucleotides are TGTGCCAGCAGTTCTGACAGGGGGCTGGGCACCGGGGAGCTGTTTTTT. Its translation: CASSSDRGLGTGELFF.

The J gene is TRBJ2-5, the V gene TRBV5-4; perhaps TRBD2 as D (6 bases). The CDR3 runs 15 residues. Trimming removed 0 bases from V and 5 bases from J, with 14 bases in between. Germline V gene lookup returns CDR1 SGHNT and CDR2 YYREEE (reference sequence). Here the CDR3 DNA reads TGTGCCAGCAGCTTGGCCGCAGCTAGCGAGGAGACCCAGTACTTC. Its translation is CASSLAAASEETQYF.

This clone turned up a few times. V gene TRBV7-8 combines with J gene TRBJ2-1; 12 positions match TRBD1. CDR1 is SGHVS, CDR2 FQNEAQ, per germline. The CDR3 has 16 residues. The ends lost 2 bases at V and 11 bases at J; junction bases unmatched: 10. The CDR3 loop is CASSLQPGQGAFKQFF. The CDR3 nucleotides read TGTGCCAGCAGCTTACAACCGGGACAGGGGGCGTTTAAGCAGTTCTTC.

This clone was counted between two and nine times. V is TRBV6-5 and J is TRBJ1-1, with D possibly being TRBD1 (6 bases). In germline, CDR1 is MNHEY, CDR2 SVGAGI. This CDR3 spans 13 amino acids. Trimming removed 7 bases from V and 1 base from J, with 10 bases in between. CDR3 in DNA: TGTGCCAGCACCCTACAGGGGAACACTGAAGCTTTCTTT. Translating it yields CASTLQGNTEAFF.

This clone was counted a few times. J is TRBJ2-5 and V is TRBV27; maybe TRBD2 (7 bases). Trimming removed 10 bases at V and 1 base at J, with 19 bases between. Germline CDR1 MNHEY, CDR2 SMNVEV (reference sequence). CDR3 length: 15 amino acids. The CDR3 nucleotides are TGTGCCACCAGGGGTTGGCGGGGGATCCAAGAGACCCAGTACTTC. Encoded protein: CATRGWRGIQETQYF.

A few counts support this clone. The V call is TRBV29-1, the J call TRBJ2-3, with D maybe TRBD2 (6 bases). Trimming took 4 bases from V and 3 from J, leaving 11 bases between them. This CDR3 comprises 13 residues. Germline V gives CDR1 SQVTM, CDR2 ANQGSEA. CDR3 residues: CSVATRATDTQYF. CDR3 DNA sequence: TGCAGCGTTGCGACTAGGGCGACAGATACGCAGTATTTT.

This clone was counted only a few times. This sequence joins TRBV7-2 and TRBJ2-6; no clear D gene. The ends were cut back, 4 bases at V and 2 bases at J, with 12 bases in the middle. CDR3 length equals 16 residues. Germline CDR1 reads SGHTA; CDR2 reads FQGNSA. Written as DNA, the CDR3 is TGTGCCAGCAGCTCCCTCCTCCGCGCTGGGGCCAACGTCCTGACTTTC. As protein: CASSSLLRAGANVLTF.

The chain has TRBV7-3 and TRBJ2-7; 8 bases map to TRBD1. Germline assignment: CDR1 SGHTA and CDR2 FQGTGA. This CDR3 contains 15 residues. V shed 1 base and J 4 bases; nucleotides not matched to a gene: 6. CDR3 protein: CASSLIPGGTYEQYF. CDR3 bases: TGTGCCAGCAGCTTAATCCCAGGGGGCACATACGAGCAGTACTTC.

The chain uses TRBV7-2 and TRBJ2-7, with 11 bases aligning to TRBD2. The V gene's germline CDR1 is SGHTA and CDR2 FQGNSA. The CDR3 loop spans 15 amino acids. J was trimmed by 2 bases and V by 5 bases; bases with no gene match: 5. CDR3 sequence reads: CASSPQGLAAYEQYF. CDR3 nucleotide sequence: TGTGCCAGCAGCCCGCAGGGACTAGCGGCCTACGAGCAGTACTTC.

The chain has TRBV5-1 and TRBJ2-2; 11 bases fit TRBD1. This CDR3 spans 15 amino acids. Trimming at V came to 3 bases and at J to 4 bases, leaving 2 bases not matched to a gene. Germline CDR1 SGHRS, CDR2 YFSETQ. The CDR3: CASSWDRGATGELFF. CDR3 coding DNA: TGCGCCAGCAGCTGGGACAGGGGGGCCACCGGGGAGCTGTTTTTT. The entire variable domain, with the rest obtained from reference TRBV5-1 and TRBJ2-2, is as follows: KAGVTQTPRYLIKTRGQQVTLSCSPISGHRSVSWYQQTPGQGLQFLFEYFSETQRNKGNFPGRFSGRQFSNSRSEMNVSTLELGDSALYLCASSWDRGATGELFFGEGSRLTVL.

This clone was seen a few times. The gene calls are TRBV29-1 and TRBJ1-1; no firm D call. From germline, CDR1 is SQVTM and CDR2 ANQGSEA. V was shortened by 2 bases and J by 8 bases, with 6 bases between the two germline ends. This CDR3 has 10 residues. The CDR3 is CSVETVEAFF. In DNA form, the CDR3 reads TGCAGCGTTGAAACAGTAGAAGCTTTCTTT. Together with reference TRBV29-1 and TRBJ1-1, the CDR3 gives the full variable domain: SAVISQKPSRDICQRGTSLTIQCQVDSQVTMMFWYRQQPGQSLTLIATANQGSEATYESGFVIDKFPISRPNLTFSTLTVSNMSPEDSSIYLCSVETVEAFFGQGTRLTVV.

This clone was picked up a small number of times. The chain is built from TRBV28 and TRBJ2-3; 13 bases are a match to TRBD2. Germline CDR1 MDHEN, CDR2 SYDVKM. The CDR3 covers 16 residues. With V trimmed by 6 bases and J by 4 bases, 7 bases remained unmatched. The CDR3 reads CASSLTSGGSPDTQYF. DNA for the CDR3: TGTGCCAGCAGCTTGACTAGCGGGGGGTCTCCAGATACGCAGTATTTT.

The chain couples TRBV7-2 to TRBJ2-2; 8 nucleotides agree with TRBD2. The germline V gene encodes CDR1 SGHTA and CDR2 FQGNSA. This CDR3 has 17 amino acids. With V trimmed by 3 bases and J by 7 bases, 13 bases remained unmatched. DNA of the CDR3: TGTGCCAGCAGCTTCCAACAGCGGGGGAGATCCGGCGGGGAGCTGTTTTTT. Protein sequence: CASSFQQRGRSGGELFF.